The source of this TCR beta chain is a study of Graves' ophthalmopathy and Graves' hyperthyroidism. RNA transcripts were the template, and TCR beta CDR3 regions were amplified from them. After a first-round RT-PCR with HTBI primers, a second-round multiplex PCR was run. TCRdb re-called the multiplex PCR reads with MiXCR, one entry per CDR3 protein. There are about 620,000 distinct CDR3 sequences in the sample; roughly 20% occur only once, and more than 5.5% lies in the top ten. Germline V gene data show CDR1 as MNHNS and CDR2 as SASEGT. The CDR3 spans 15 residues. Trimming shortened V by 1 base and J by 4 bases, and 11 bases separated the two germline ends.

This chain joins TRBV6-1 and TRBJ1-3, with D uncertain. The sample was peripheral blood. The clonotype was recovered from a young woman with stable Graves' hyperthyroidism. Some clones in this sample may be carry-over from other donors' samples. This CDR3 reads CASSEVEDVGNTIYF. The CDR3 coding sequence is TGTGCCAGCAGTGAAGTTGAGGACGTGGGAAACACCATATATTTT.